These T cell receptor beta chains were read from a single sample in a study of blood T cell repertoires in COVID-19. Libraries were prepared by immunoSEQ multiplex PCR; TCRdb keeps only in-frame clonotypes and omits some of them. The top ten clones hold 2.5% to 3% of a sample with more than 150,000 clones, 89% of them seen once. The sequenced sample was peripheral blood. These receptors were collected from a man aged 55 to 70 with acute or convalescent COVID-19. CDR3s include the opening cysteine and the closing phenylalanine or tryptophan. Rows may omit the clone size; those that give it use once, few, many or a size class.

clone_size	v_call	j_call	cdr3_aa
once	TRBV9	TRBJ2-7	CASSVRTGSDEQYF
few	TRBV5-4	TRBJ1-4	CASSNRQGGLSGEKLFF
.	TRBV7-8	TRBJ1-1	CASSLEIRVNTEAFF
.	TRBV3-1/TRBV3-2	TRBJ2-7	CASSRSDRGSYEQYF
.	TRBV10-1	TRBJ1-5	CASRIRDREISSQPQHF
.	TRBV4-1	TRBJ1-2	CASSQDPDFPASYTF
.	TRBV4-2	TRBJ1-1	CASSLGPGQGALEAFF
.	TRBV4-3	TRBJ2-5	CASSLGLGGQETQYF
few	TRBV30	TRBJ1-5	CAWNQGGNQPQHF
.	TRBV30	TRBJ1-3	CAWSTGYGNTIYF
.	TRBV18	TRBJ1-1	CASSWDRATEAFF
.	TRBV24-1	TRBJ2-5	CATSGGSQGTQYF
.	TRBV27	TRBJ1-1	CASSFGRGWLGENTEAFF
.	TRBV9	TRBJ1-6	CASSVDRASPLHF
.	TRBV6-2/TRBV6-3	TRBJ2-7	CASSYSADRGPEQYF
once	TRBV11-2	TRBJ1-6	CASSFVRGGNSPLHF
.	TRBV2	TRBJ2-7	CASCGEGQGSEQYF
.	TRBV4-2	TRBJ1-4	CASSQGSDGQGREKLFF
.	TRBV5-6	TRBJ1-2	CASSFPGQNYGYTF
.	TRBV3-1/TRBV3-2	TRBJ1-1	CASSQKGTEAFF
few	TRBV2	TRBJ1-1	CASRGQRNTEAFF
.	TRBV2	TRBJ2-7	CASSALDSHEQYF
.	TRBV19	TRBJ2-2	CASSLGDGKNTGELFF
few	TRBV6-6	TRBJ2-7	CASSPSGLEQYF
.	TRBV7-2	TRBJ1-6	CASSPRQGGSSPLHF
once	TRBV18	TRBJ2-7	CASSPNLGQGGYEQYF
.	TRBV19	TRBJ1-4	CASARDRNEKLFF
.	TRBV5-6	TRBJ2-2	CASSWTSGAYTGELFF
once	TRBV24-1	TRBJ1-2	CATGTSLETVIYTF
.	TRBV3-1/TRBV3-2	TRBJ1-6	CASSQGGVPYNSPLHF
.	TRBV5-6	TRBJ2-4	CASSLERQAKNIQYF